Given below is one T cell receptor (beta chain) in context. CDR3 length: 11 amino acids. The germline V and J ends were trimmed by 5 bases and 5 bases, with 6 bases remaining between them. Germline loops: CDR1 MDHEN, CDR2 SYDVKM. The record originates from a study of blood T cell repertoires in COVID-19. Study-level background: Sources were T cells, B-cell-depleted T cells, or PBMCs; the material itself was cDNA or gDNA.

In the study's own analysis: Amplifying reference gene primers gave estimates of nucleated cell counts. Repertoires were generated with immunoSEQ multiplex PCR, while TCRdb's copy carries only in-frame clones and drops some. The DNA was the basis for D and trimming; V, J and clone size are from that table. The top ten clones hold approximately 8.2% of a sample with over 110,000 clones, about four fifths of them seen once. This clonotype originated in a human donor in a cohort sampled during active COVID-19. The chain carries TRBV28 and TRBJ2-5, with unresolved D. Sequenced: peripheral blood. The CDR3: CASSTRETQYF. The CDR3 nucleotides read TGTGCCAGCAGTACCCGGGAGACCCAGTACTTC.